These 27 T cell receptor beta chains originate from one sample sequenced in a study of blood T cells in healthy people across ages. Combining a sample-barcoded 5' primer with a J-beta primer mix, a second PCR ran for about 6 to 12 cycles. Each CDR3 protein gets one entry after TCRdb re-called the 5' RACE reads with MiXCR. The sample includes around 650,000 distinct CDR3 sequences, around 41% of them seen just once. Sequenced sample: blood. Every receptor here comes from a man older than 75 in good health.

The rearrangement joins TRBV7-2 to TRBJ1-3; maybe TRBD1 (6 bases). Trimming stripped 5 bases from V and 0 bases from J, with 11 bases between. The V gene's germline CDR1 is SGHTA and CDR2 FQGNSA. The CDR3 loop spans 15 amino acids. The CDR3 DNA sequence: TGTGCCAGCAGCCCCCAGACAGGCTCTGGAAACACCATATATTTT. Amino acid sequence: CASSPQTGSGNTIYF.

DNA for the CDR3: TGTGCCAGCAGCGTAGCGTCCAGCAACTATGGCTACACCTTC. It specifies CASSVASSNYGYTF. The chain uses TRBV11-2 and TRBJ1-2; the D is unclear. The V gene lost 5 bases and the J gene lost 2 bases, with 12 bases spanning the gap. Germline assignment: CDR1 SGHAT and CDR2 FQNNGV. CDR3 length: 14 amino acids.

This clonotype was found once. V usage is TRBV5-6 and J usage is TRBJ2-5; TRBD1 or TRBD2 may be the D gene (6 bases each). Germline V gives CDR1 SGHDT, CDR2 YYEEEE. The CDR3 loop spans 15 amino acids. Deletions cut 0 bases from V and 5 bases from J, with 14 bases between. CDR3 region: CASSLAGGPHETQYF. In DNA, the CDR3 is TGTGCCAGCAGCTTGGCCGGGGGCCCGCATGAGACCCAGTACTTC.

This clonotype was detected ten times or more. The chain is built from TRBV20-1 and TRBJ2-7, with 7 bases that match TRBD2. The CDR3 has 15 amino acids. V lost 0 bases to trimming and J lost 4 bases; unmatched junction nucleotides: 9. The germline CDR1 and CDR2 sequences are DFQATT and SNEGSKA (reference sequence). DNA of the CDR3: TGCAGTGCTAGAGACTCCGGGAGGCCAAAATACGAGCAGTACTTC. As protein: CSARDSGRPKYEQYF.

Notes on this clonotype: An end of the junction does not agree with germline; a read error may underlie this. The rearrangement joins TRBV3-1 to TRBJ2-7; TRBD1 matches 8 bases. The germline V gene has CDR1 LGHDT and CDR2 YNNKEL (reference sequence). The CDR3 has 14 amino acids. CDR3 loop: CASSPYRGSYERYF. The CDR3, as DNA: TGTGCCAGCAGCCCTTACAGGGGGTCCTACGAGCGGTACTTC.

This clonotype showed up just a few times. The chain is built from TRBV6-4 and TRBJ2-3; D gene uncertain. CDR1 is MRHNA and CDR2 is SNTAGT in the germline V gene. Trimming shortened V by 4 bases and J by 2 bases, and 7 bases separated the two germline ends. This CDR3 has 13 amino acids. CDR3 in DNA: TGTGCCAGCAGTGCACAGACCACAGATACGCAGTATTTT. It specifies CASSAQTTDTQYF.

This clonotype was seen a handful of times. J is TRBJ2-5 and V is TRBV7-9; D may match TRBD1 or TRBD2 (6 bases each). This CDR3 region has 16 residues. The V and J ends lost 5 bases and 4 bases respectively, with 20 bases between them. The germline V gene has CDR1 SEHNR and CDR2 FQNEAQ (reference sequence). CDR3 protein: CASSPPWRGSVETQYF. The CDR3 DNA follows: TGTGCCAGCAGCCCCCCGTGGAGGGGGAGCGTAGAGACCCAGTACTTC.

This clonotype came up a few times. The chain has TRBV3-1 and TRBJ2-3; D is possibly TRBD2 (6 bases). The V gene's germline CDR1 is LGHDT and CDR2 YNNKEL (reference sequence). V lost 1 base and J 2 bases, leaving 16 bases between the germline ends. The CDR3 runs 17 residues. The CDR3 is CASSQVFGGGYTDTQYF. The DNA of the CDR3 is TGTGCCAGCAGCCAAGTATTTGGGGGAGGTTACACAGATACGCAGTATTTT.

There are many counts of this clonotype. This rearrangement joins TRBV5-6 to TRBJ2-7; 7 bases are a match to TRBD1. The CDR3 consists of 15 residues. Germline V CDR1 and CDR2: SGHDT, YYEEEE. The V gene end was trimmed by 2 bases and the J gene end by 2 bases; junction bases not matched to a gene: 7. In nucleotides, the CDR3 is TGTGCCAGCAGCTTCCCGGGACAGACGGCCTACGAGCAGTACTTC. Residues: CASSFPGQTAYEQYF.

This clonotype was seen only a few times. The rearrangement joins TRBV5-1 to TRBJ2-6, with D tentatively TRBD1 (6 bases). In germline, CDR1 is SGHRS, CDR2 YFSETQ. V lost 4 bases, J lost 0 bases, and 17 bases lay in between. The CDR3 consists of 18 residues. The DNA for the CDR3 is TGCGCCAGCAGCAAACTGGGAGACAGGTCCTCTGGGGCCAACGTCCTGACTTTC. Translating it yields CASSKLGDRSSGANVLTF.

V gene TRBV11-3 combines with J gene TRBJ2-7, with D possibly matching TRBD1 (6 bases). Germline V CDR1 and CDR2: SGHNT, YENEEA. The CDR3 totals 12 residues. Trimming removed 5 bases at V and 3 bases at J, with 8 bases between. The CDR3 DNA follows: TGTGCCAGCAGCGGGGGCGGCTACGAGCAGTACTTC. It codes for CASSGGGYEQYF.

The chain joins TRBV7-2 to TRBJ2-3, with D possibly called TRBD1 or TRBD2 (6 bases each). CDR3 length equals 16 residues. Germline V CDR1 and CDR2: SGHTA, FQGNSA. The ends were cut back, 5 bases at V and 0 bases at J, with 15 bases in the middle. The CDR3 loop is CASSRNRDFSTDTQYF. In nucleotides, the CDR3 is TGTGCCAGCAGCCGCAACAGGGACTTTAGCACAGATACGCAGTATTTT.

V is TRBV29-1 and J is TRBJ2-5; TRBD1 matches 7 bases. The V gene's germline CDR1 is SQVTM and CDR2 ANQGSEA. The CDR3 has 14 amino acids. J lost 5 bases, V lost 0 bases, and 6 bases had no gene match. The CDR3 DNA sequence: TGCAGCGTTGAAGATCTGAGGGGGCAGGAGACCCAGTACTTC. It is translated as CSVEDLRGQETQYF.

This clonotype was observed a few times. The chain combines TRBV9 with TRBJ2-5, with 7 bases fitting TRBD2. The CDR3 runs 15 residues. Germline-derived CDR1 and CDR2 are SGDLS and YYNGEE. Trimming removed 4 bases from V and 3 bases from J; junction bases left unmatched: 9. CDR3 protein: CASSSMGGLKETQYF. CDR3 nucleotides: TGTGCCAGCAGCTCAATGGGAGGGCTAAAAGAGACCCAGTACTTC.

This clonotype has just a few counts. The V gene is TRBV12-3 or TRBV12-4, the J gene TRBJ2-7, with a tentative D call TRBD1 (6 bases). The CDR3 contains 16 residues. Trimming stripped 1 base from V and 4 bases from J, with 17 bases between. Here the CDR3 DNA reads TGTGCCAGCAGTTTAGGTGTGGGCAGGGGAATTTACGAGCAGTACTTC. This codes for CASSLGVGRGIYEQYF.

The chain combines TRBV15 with TRBJ2-4; 12 bases match TRBD1. Germline CDR1 and CDR2: LNHNV and YYDKDF (reference sequence). V dropped 1 base and J dropped 15; count of bases not matched to a gene: 4. The CDR3 length is 13 residues. The DNA for the CDR3 is TGTGCCACCAGCAGAGGTGGGACAGGGGGCATGTACTTC. Residues: CATSRGGTGGMYF.

The chain uses TRBV14 and TRBJ2-3; 12 bases agree with TRBD2. Losses at the gene ends were 0 bases for V and 4 bases for J; bases not matched to a gene: 11. The CDR3 contains 19 residues. Germline CDR1 and CDR2: SGHDN and FVKESK. The CDR3 sequence: CASSQDLLAGGYGADTQYF. In nucleotides, the CDR3 is TGTGCCAGCAGCCAAGATTTACTAGCGGGGGGTTATGGTGCAGATACGCAGTATTTT. Looking up the rest from reference TRBV14 and TRBJ2-3 gives the full variable domain: EAGVTQFPSHSVIEKGQTVTLRCDPISGHDNLYWYRRVMGKEIKFLLHFVKESKQDESGMPNNRFLAERTGGTYSTLKVQPAELEDSGVYFCASSQDLLAGGYGADTQYFGPGTRLTVL.

The CDR3 loop reads CASTRGGDGGYTF. CDR3 sequence (DNA): TGTGCCAGCACCCGAGGTGGGGACGGCGGCTACACCTTC. V gene TRBV21-1 combines with J gene TRBJ1-2. TRBV21-1 is shown as a pseudogene. The CDR3 extends over 13 amino acids.

The J gene is TRBJ1-1, the V gene TRBV28; 10 bases are shared with TRBD1. CDR1 and CDR2 (germline): MDHEN, SYDVKM. The J segment lost 4 bases and the V segment lost 6 bases, leaving 8 bases of the junction unmatched. The CDR3 is 15 residues long. The CDR3 spells CASRRQGALGTEAFF. The CDR3 DNA is TGTGCCAGCAGACGACAGGGGGCCCTGGGCACTGAAGCTTTCTTT.

The J gene is TRBJ2-1, the V gene TRBV11-2; 13 bases match TRBD2. V was pared by 4 bases and J by 8 bases, with 5 bases of the junction left unmatched. CDR3 size: 15 residues. Germline-derived CDR1 and CDR2 are SGHAT and FQNNGV. The DNA for the CDR3 is TGTGCCAGCAGCTCGCAAGGACTAGCGGGAGATGAGCAGTTCTTC. It is translated as CASSSQGLAGDEQFF.

This clonotype was counted only a few times. CDR3 residues: CASSFPQVSGTNEQYF. The CDR3 DNA is TGTGCCAGCAGCTTCCCCCAGGTTAGCGGGACAAACGAGCAGTACTTC. The rearrangement links TRBV7-2 to TRBJ2-5, with 8 nucleotides matching TRBD2. The J call may be faulty, since TRBJ2-7 better matches the DNA end. This CDR3 contains 16 residues. CDR1 SGHTA and CDR2 FQGNSA come from the germline V gene.

The V gene is TRBV12-3 or TRBV12-4, the J gene TRBJ1-6; no clear D gene. CDR3 length equals 15 residues. The V gene lost 5 bases and the J gene lost 5 bases, with 13 bases spanning the gap. The CDR3 sequence: CASSIPGRNNSPLHF. The DNA of the CDR3 is TGTGCCAGCAGTATCCCAGGACGAAATAATTCACCCCTCCACTTT.

The genes are TRBV7-3 and TRBJ2-7; 7 positions agree with TRBD2. The CDR3 runs 14 residues. Germline V CDR1 and CDR2: SGHTA, FQGTGA. The junction had 6 bases not matched to a gene; V was cut back by 0 bases and J by 7 bases. CDR3 sequence: CASSLTSGAGEQYF. The CDR3 DNA reads as TGTGCCAGCAGCTTAACTTCGGGAGCGGGAGAGCAGTACTTC.

The chain joins TRBV4-1 to TRBJ1-1; perhaps TRBD1 as D (5 bases). V was pared by 4 bases and J by 7 bases, with 16 bases between. The CDR3 contains 14 residues. CDR1 and CDR2 from the germline V gene are MGHRA and YSYEKL. The chain's CDR3 is CASSLLSQVGEAFF. The CDR3 region has the DNA TGCGCCAGCAGCCTCCTGTCACAGGTTGGTGAAGCTTTCTTT.

The J gene is TRBJ2-4, the V gene TRBV27; TRBD2 matches 7 bases. CDR1 is MNHEY, CDR2 SMNVEV, per germline (reference sequence). Trimming removed 4 bases from V and 0 bases from J; junction bases left unmatched: 6. This CDR3 spans 16 amino acids. CDR3: CASSYLAELAKNIQYF. The CDR3, as DNA: TGTGCCAGCAGTTATCTAGCGGAGTTAGCCAAAAACATTCAGTACTTC.

This clonotype was counted between two and nine times. The rearrangement uses TRBV7-9 and TRBJ2-4; no clear D gene. This CDR3 spans 16 amino acids. Germline V gives CDR1 SEHNR, CDR2 FQNEAQ (reference sequence). Trimming stripped 5 bases from V and 0 bases from J, with 14 bases between. The CDR3 reads CASSLDGELAKNIQYF. DNA for the CDR3: TGTGCCAGCAGCCTCGACGGCGAACTAGCCAAAAACATTCAGTACTTC. Using reference TRBV7-9 and TRBJ2-4 for the parts outside the CDR3, the full variable domain is DTGVSQNPRHKITKRGQNVTFRCDPISEHNRLYWYRQTLGQGPEFLTYFQNEAQLEKSRLLSDRFSAERPKGSFSTLEIQRTEQGDSAMYLCASSLDGELAKNIQYFGAGTRLSVL.

The genes are TRBV20-1 and TRBJ2-1; 7 positions match TRBD2. The trim removed 4 bases at V and 6 bases at J, leaving 9 bases unmatched. The CDR3 is 14 amino acids. Per germline, CDR1 DFQATT and CDR2 SNEGSKA (reference sequence). The CDR3 region is CSATGTIRRNEQFF. The CDR3 DNA reads TGCAGTGCTACAGGGACTATTCGGCGCAATGAGCAGTTCTTC.